The 26 T cell receptor beta chains below were found in one sample sequenced in a study of T-cell memory formation after mild COVID-19. TCRdb called the 5' RACE reads again in MiXCR, with one record for every CDR3 protein. The sample holds roughly 560,000 distinct CDR3 sequences, 20% seen once. Sample: PBMCs or a T cell subset sorted from them (not recorded which). Receptors were obtained from an adult woman who had mild COVID-19 (a few samples of this study predate the infection). Cell type and time point are not known.

As DNA, the CDR3 is TGTGCCACCCCGCGTGTCACCGGGGAGCTGTTTTTT. Amino acids: CATPRVTGELFF. This chain joins TRBV2 and TRBJ2-2; unclear D gene. Deletions cut 10 bases from V and 4 bases from J, with 10 bases between. Germline assignment: CDR1 SNHLY and CDR2 FYNNEI. The CDR3 loop spans 12 amino acids.

This chain joins TRBV15 and TRBJ2-1; 8 positions agree with TRBD2. The trim removed 3 bases at V and 5 bases at J, leaving 15 bases unmatched. Germline assignment: CDR1 LNHNV and CDR2 YYDKDF (reference sequence). The CDR3 has 18 residues. Here the CDR3 reads CATSSVTPPGGPNNEQFF. CDR3 nucleotides: TGTGCCACCAGCAGCGTCACGCCCCCGGGAGGGCCGAACAATGAGCAGTTCTTC. Full variable domain (rest looked up from reference TRBV15 and TRBJ2-1): DAMVIQNPRYQVTQFGKPVTLSCSQTLNHNVMYWYQQKSSQAPKLLFHYYDKDFNNEADTPDNFQSRRPNTSFCFLDIRSPGLGDTAMYLCATSSVTPPGGPNNEQFFGPGTRLTVL.

The chain joins TRBV6-5 to TRBJ2-1; a possible D gene is TRBD1 (6 bases). Deletions cut 8 bases from V and 0 bases from J, with 17 bases between. Germline CDR1 reads MNHEY; CDR2 reads SVGAGI. This CDR3 is built from 16 residues. The CDR3: CASRRAGDPSYNEQFF. The CDR3 DNA reads TGTGCCAGCCGCAGGGCAGGGGACCCCTCCTACAATGAGCAGTTCTTC.

This clonotype was seen only once. The chain is built from TRBV19 and TRBJ2-1; D not resolved. There are 12 residues in the CDR3. V lost 10 bases, J lost 10 bases, and 17 bases lay in between. Germline lookup yields CDR1 LNHDA and CDR2 SQIVND (reference sequence). As DNA, the CDR3 is TGTGCCACCTCGCTAGGTAATCAGGAGCAGTTCTTC. Translating it yields CATSLGNQEQFF.

This clonotype was seen ten or more times. V is TRBV7-7 and J is TRBJ2-1; 11 bases are shared with TRBD1. Germline CDR1 and CDR2: SSHAT and FNYEAQ (reference sequence). The V gene end was trimmed by 5 bases and the J gene end by 9 bases; junction bases not matched to a gene: 12. This CDR3 contains 16 residues. CDR3 nucleotides: TGTGCCAGCAGCCCCCTAGCCGGGACAGGGGGAGTTGAGCAGTTCTTC. Its translation is CASSPLAGTGGVEQFF.

The rearrangement links TRBV29-1 to TRBJ2-1; maybe TRBD1 (5 bases). The CDR3 covers 12 residues. V dropped 3 bases and J dropped 7 bases, with 10 bases sitting between them. Germline CDR1 is SQVTM and CDR2 is ANQGSEA. In DNA, the CDR3 is TGCAGCGTTGAGCCAGGGTGGAATGAGCAGTTCTTC. Its protein product is CSVEPGWNEQFF.

This clonotype was found a few times. The J gene is TRBJ2-3, the V gene TRBV2, with D perhaps TRBD2 (7 bases). Germline loops: CDR1 SNHLY, CDR2 FYNNEI. V shed 3 bases and J shed 4 bases, with 14 bases lying between them. The CDR3 sequence is 15 residues long. The CDR3 protein is CASSESRGGPDTQYF. CDR3 nucleotides: TGTGCCAGCAGTGAGTCCCGCGGGGGCCCAGATACGCAGTATTTT.

This clonotype has only a few counts. V gene TRBV20-1 combines with J gene TRBJ2-2; D not resolved. Germline CDR1 is DFQATT and CDR2 is SNEGSKA (reference sequence). Trimming pared 4 bases from V and 0 bases from J, leaving 6 bases between. The CDR3 is 13 residues long. The CDR3 loop is CSAIDSNTGELFF. DNA of the CDR3: TGCAGTGCTATTGACTCGAACACCGGGGAGCTGTTTTTT.

This clonotype occurred many times. The rearrangement joins TRBV5-1 to TRBJ2-3; 7 bases are shared with TRBD2. The CDR3 is made up of 15 amino acids. V lost 4 bases and J lost 3; bases outside the gene matches: 8. Germline loops: CDR1 SGHRS, CDR2 YFSETQ. CDR3 protein: CASSTGLDRTDTQYF. CDR3 nucleotide sequence: TGCGCCAGCAGCACCGGACTAGATCGGACAGATACGCAGTATTTT.

This clonotype was counted ten times or more. The chain couples TRBV2 to TRBJ1-1; a weak D match, TRBD1 (5 bases). There are 14 residues in the CDR3. V lost 7 bases to trimming and J lost 0 bases, with 12 bases between them. CDR1 and CDR2 (germline): SNHLY, FYNNEI. CDR3 sequence: CASNAQGVNTEAFF. Here the CDR3 DNA reads TGTGCCAGCAACGCCCAGGGAGTGAACACTGAAGCTTTCTTT.

In its sample, this clonotype was seen many times. This chain connects TRBV7-9 to TRBJ2-7, with unresolved D. The CDR3 contains 15 residues. CDR1 and CDR2 (germline): SEHNR, FQNEAQ (reference sequence). V was pared by 0 bases and J by 4 bases, with 13 bases between. The DNA of the CDR3 is TGTGCCAGCAGCTTAGCGGCTAGTTCTCGATACGAGCAGTACTTC. Its translation is CASSLAASSRYEQYF.

This clonotype turned up a few times. The genes are TRBV20-1 and TRBJ2-2, with D tentatively TRBD2 (7 bases). Germline V gives CDR1 DFQATT, CDR2 SNEGSKA (reference sequence). This CDR3 is built from 14 residues. Deletions cut 5 bases from V and 7 bases from J, with 17 bases between. CDR3 amino acids: CSAPEGGRDGELFF. The DNA of the CDR3 is TGCAGTGCTCCAGAAGGGGGGAGGGACGGGGAGCTGTTTTTT.

Regarding this clonotype: A much more abundant neighbour one base away suggests this may be a read error. This chain links TRBV12-3 or TRBV12-4 with TRBJ1-2, with 9 bases identical to TRBD1. The J segment lost 4 bases and the V segment lost 7 bases, leaving 4 bases of the junction unmatched. The CDR3 consists of 13 residues. CDR3: CASTPGQGYGYTF. In DNA, the CDR3 is TGTGCCAGCACCCCGGGACAGGGCTATGGCTACACCTTC.

This clonotype occurred a few times. The rearrangement uses TRBV5-5 and TRBJ2-7; no definite D call. Germline CDR1 reads SGHKS; CDR2 reads YYEKEE (reference sequence). Deletions cut 0 bases from V and 2 bases from J, with 3 bases between. The CDR3 sequence is 12 residues long. CDR3 DNA sequence: TGTGCCAGCAGCTTGGAGGCCTACGAGCAGTACTTC. The encoded protein is CASSLEAYEQYF.

The genes are TRBV9 and TRBJ2-5; TRBD2 matches at 8 bases. The CDR3 length is 16 residues. The J segment lost 2 bases and the V segment lost 0 bases, leaving 6 bases of the junction unmatched. The germline V gene encodes CDR1 SGDLS and CDR2 YYNGEE. CDR3 nucleotides: TGTGCCAGCAGCGTAGCGGGAGCGGGGGTACAAGAGACCCAGTACTTC. This codes for CASSVAGAGVQETQYF. Drawing the rest from reference TRBV9 and TRBJ2-5, the complete variable domain is DSGVTQTPKHLITATGQRVTLRCSPRSGDLSVYWYQQSLDQGLQFLIQYYNGEERAKGNILERFSAQQFPDLHSELNLSSLELGDSALYFCASSVAGAGVQETQYFGPGTRLLVL.

In its sample, this clonotype was seen a few times. This rearrangement joins TRBV6-6 to TRBJ2-7, with 8 nucleotides matching TRBD2. The V and J ends lost 2 bases and 4 bases, in that order; junction bases with no gene match: 10. The CDR3 has 16 amino acids. Germline V gene data show CDR1 as MNHNY and CDR2 as SVGAGI (reference sequence). The CDR3 region has the DNA TGTGCCAGCAGTTACCGCGTTAGCGGGGACCCATACGAGCAGTACTTC. Its protein product is CASSYRVSGDPYEQYF.

Written as DNA, the CDR3 is TGCGCCAGCAGCCAAGAACCCAGGGGAGGAAACATTCAGTACTTC. It codes for CASSQEPRGGNIQYF. The chain has TRBV4-1 and TRBJ2-4, with D perhaps being TRBD1 or TRBD2 (6 bases each). The V end lost 0 bases, the J end lost 6 bases, and 12 bases lay between the germline ends. Germline CDR1 MGHRA, CDR2 YSYEKL. The length of the CDR3 is 15 residues.

This chain connects TRBV7-2 to TRBJ1-5; a possible D gene is TRBD1 (6 bases). V shed 5 bases and J shed 0 bases, with 17 bases lying between them. This CDR3 region has 17 residues. Germline values: CDR1 SGHTA, CDR2 FQGNSA. The CDR3 DNA sequence: TGTGCCAGCAGCCCGCACAGGGACTCTCATAGCAATCAGCCCCAGCATTTT. Protein product: CASSPHRDSHSNQPQHF.

This clonotype has a handful of counts. The chain joins TRBV7-2 to TRBJ2-7; D gene ambiguous. The V end lost 8 bases, the J end lost 2 bases, and 13 bases lay between the germline ends. The germline V gene has CDR1 SGHTA and CDR2 FQGNSA. CDR3 length: 13 residues. The CDR3, as DNA: TGTGCCAGCTCGACGACCGGGCCCTACGAGCAGTACTTC. Residues: CASSTTGPYEQYF.

This clonotype was counted only a few times. The V call is TRBV12-3 or TRBV12-4, the J call TRBJ1-5, with 9 bases that match TRBD1. The trim removed 3 bases at V and 7 bases at J, leaving 4 bases unmatched. The length of the CDR3 is 14 residues. DNA of the CDR3: TGTGCCAGCAGTTTTGGGACAGGGATACAGCCCCAGCATTTT. Amino acids: CASSFGTGIQPQHF.

This clonotype was seen more than once but under ten times. The DNA of the CDR3 is TGCGCCAGCAGCTTGGGGTTTAGGGGCCGAAAGAACACTGAAGCTTTCTTT. Its protein product is CASSLGFRGRKNTEAFF. This chain joins TRBV5-1 and TRBJ1-1, with a weak D call TRBD1 (5 bases). V shed 0 bases and J shed 1 base, with 16 bases lying between them. The germline gives CDR1 SGHRS, CDR2 YFSETQ. The length of the CDR3 is 17 residues.

This clonotype appeared once. V is TRBV6-6 and J is TRBJ2-7; tentatively, D is TRBD1 (5 bases). This CDR3 is built from 13 residues. In germline, CDR1 is MNHNY, CDR2 SVGAGI (reference sequence). V was clipped by 7 bases and J by 2 bases, with 12 bases between them. CDR3 amino acids: CASTQGATYEQYF. CDR3 DNA: TGTGCCAGCACGCAGGGCGCTACCTACGAGCAGTACTTC.

J is TRBJ2-5 and V is TRBV9; 8 positions match TRBD1. The CDR3 runs 16 residues. V shed 4 bases, J shed 1 base, and the junction held 9 bases outside the gene matches. Per germline, CDR1 SGDLS and CDR2 YYNGEE. For the CDR3, the DNA is TGTGCCAGCAGCCCGCCCGGCAGGGGGCTCCAAGAGACCCAGTACTTC. It specifies CASSPPGRGLQETQYF.

This clonotype was picked up a small number of times. The chain carries TRBV5-1 and TRBJ1-1; TRBD1 aligns across 7 bases. The germline V gene encodes CDR1 SGHRS and CDR2 YFSETQ. Trimming took 0 bases from V and 4 from J; bases not matched to a gene: 18. The CDR3 runs to 19 residues. The CDR3 reads CASSLASQAIGGLGTEAFF. The CDR3 coding sequence is TGCGCCAGCAGCTTGGCCAGTCAGGCCATAGGGGGCTTGGGCACTGAAGCTTTCTTT.

This clonotype showed up just a few times. The chain employs TRBV18 and TRBJ2-7; D unclear. CDR1 is KGHSH and CDR2 is LQKENI in the germline V gene. The V end was cut by 3 bases, the J end by 0 bases, with 6 bases between. CDR3 length: 13 residues. The CDR3 nucleotides read TGTGCCAGCTCACCGATAGACTCCTACGAGCAGTACTTC. Translating gives CASSPIDSYEQYF.

The chain links TRBV5-1 to TRBJ2-5; 8 bases are a match to TRBD2. This CDR3 comprises 15 residues. Trimming cost V 2 bases and J 4 bases; bases outside gene matches: 7. From germline, CDR1 is SGHRS and CDR2 YFSETQ. The CDR3 region is CASSFYGRATETQYF. The CDR3 DNA sequence: TGCGCCAGCAGCTTTTACGGGAGGGCAACAGAGACCCAGTACTTC.